The 2 T cell receptor beta chains below come from one sample, sequenced in a study of CD8 T cells in ankylosing spondylitis. Study observations and caveats: Several highly homologous variants made up a TCR beta motif, and this motif appeared characteristic of ankylosing spondylitis blood.

In TCRdb, the 5' RACE reads were re-called with MiXCR into one record per CDR3 protein. The table shows around 540,000 distinct CDR3 sequences, with roughly 13% occurring only once. For these TCRs, the target antigens are not known. The specimen sequenced was blood, either unsorted or a sorted T cell fraction (not recorded which). Receptor source: a male donor with ankylosing spondylitis.

This chain links TRBV27 with TRBJ2-7; D may be TRBD2 (5 bases). The CDR3 covers 15 residues. CDR1 is MNHEY, CDR2 SMNVEV, per germline (reference sequence). Trimming shortened V by 3 bases and J by 2 bases, and 14 bases separated the two germline ends. The CDR3 sequence is CASSFTGIDTYEQYF. CDR3 coding DNA: TGTGCCAGCAGTTTTACGGGGATAGACACCTACGAGCAGTACTTC.

This clonotype showed up just a few times. This chain uses TRBV7-9 with TRBJ1-2; no firm D call. V was cut by 1 base and J by 6 bases, with 12 bases left in between. Germline V gene lookup returns CDR1 SEHNR and CDR2 FQNEAQ (reference sequence). This CDR3 comprises 14 residues. This chain's CDR3 is CASSLVAGFNGYTF. For the CDR3, the DNA is TGTGCCAGCAGCTTAGTTGCTGGGTTTAATGGCTACACCTTC.